Following are 24 T cell receptor beta chains from one sample sequenced in a study of regulatory T cells in long-lasting Graves disease. Time point reported: newly diagnosed GD, antithyroid drugs for less than 3 months. Construction of the TCR library relied on RNA isolated from PBMCs. HTBI primers from iRepertoire and Arm-PCR of CDR3 regions yielded the TCR beta libraries. MiXCR was run by TCRdb on the multiplex PCR reads, yielding one entry per CDR3 protein. The sample has about 520,000 distinct CDR3 sequences, approximately 12% seen once. The same specimen was also included in a second study, on T cells in Graves' hyperthyroidism and ophthalmopathy.

This specimen consisted of peripheral blood mononuclear cells (PBMCs), obtained at new diagnosis, from a patient treated with antithyroid drugs. Every receptor here comes from a woman in her thirties with Graves disease.

The rearrangement links TRBV7-9 to TRBJ2-7; D is undetermined. V was cut by 5 bases and J by 6 bases, with 11 bases left in between. CDR3 length: 12 amino acids. The germline gives CDR1 SEHNR, CDR2 FQNEAQ (reference sequence). In DNA, the CDR3 is TGTGCCAGCAGCCCGTCGACCCCCGAGCAGTACTTC. Translation gives CASSPSTPEQYF.

This clonotype was detected many times. Here the CDR3 DNA reads TGTGCCAGCAGCTGGGACCGCCGCACCGAGCAGTACTTC. Protein: CASSWDRRTEQYF. This chain uses TRBV7-2 with TRBJ2-7; D tentatively reads TRBD1 or TRBD2 (5 bases each). Germline V lookup: CDR1 SGHTA, CDR2 FQGNSA. V dropped 4 bases and J dropped 6 bases, with 13 bases sitting between them. This CDR3 is 13 amino acids long.

The rearrangement joins TRBV29-1 to TRBJ1-1; no clear D gene. This CDR3 comprises 11 residues. Germline CDR1 reads SQVTM; CDR2 reads ANQGSEA. V was clipped by 7 bases and J by 5 bases, with 11 bases between them. This chain's CDR3 is CSAAIVTEAFF. For the CDR3, the DNA is TGCAGCGCCGCTATTGTGACTGAAGCTTTCTTT.

The chain employs TRBV20-1 and TRBJ2-7, with D maybe TRBD1 (5 bases). Germline CDR1 and CDR2: DFQATT and SNEGSKA (reference sequence). This CDR3 is 12 amino acids long. The germline V and J ends were trimmed by 1 base and 6 bases, with 10 bases remaining between them. As DNA, the CDR3 is TGCAGTGCTAGAGGACAGAGCTGCGAGCAGTACTTC. It is translated as CSARGQSCEQYF.

This clonotype was detected many times. V gene TRBV27 combines with J gene TRBJ1-6; D gene ambiguous. The germline CDR1 and CDR2 sequences are MNHEY and SMNVEV (reference sequence). CDR3 length: 16 amino acids. V lost 2 bases to trimming and J lost 5 bases, with 13 bases between them. The CDR3 DNA is TGTGCCAGCAGTTTAGGGGTGAGGCTCCATAATTCACCCCTCCACTTT. It yields the protein CASSLGVRLHNSPLHF.

V is TRBV6-2 or TRBV6-3 and J is TRBJ2-1; 11 nucleotides match TRBD2. V dropped 8 bases and J dropped 9; count of bases not matched to a gene: 9. This CDR3 is built from 14 residues. Per the germline V gene, CDR1 is MNHEY and CDR2 is SVGEGT. DNA for the CDR3: TGTGCCAGCGGAACTAGCGGGAGTGGAGGTGAGCAGTTCTTC. Protein product: CASGTSGSGGEQFF.

This clonotype showed up just a few times. This rearrangement joins TRBV4-2 to TRBJ1-4; TRBD1 aligns across 8 bases. CDR3 length: 16 residues. V lost 4 bases and J lost 3; bases outside the gene matches: 7. CDR1 is LGHNA, CDR2 YNFKEQ, per germline. The CDR3 sequence: CASSPGKDRANEKLFF. The CDR3 nucleotides are TGTGCCAGCAGCCCCGGGAAGGACAGGGCTAATGAAAAACTGTTTTTT.

This clonotype was recorded at least ten times. The chain's CDR3 is CASSYTANSPLHF. CDR3 sequence (DNA): TGTGCCAGCAGTTACACGGCAAATTCACCCCTCCACTTT. V usage is TRBV6-5 and J usage is TRBJ1-6, with D unresolved. The length of the CDR3 is 13 residues. Germline V lookup: CDR1 MNHEY, CDR2 SVGAGI. Trimming stripped 2 bases from V and 7 bases from J, with 6 bases between.

This clonotype was counted a few times. The chain is built from TRBV5-1 and TRBJ1-4; 7 bases fit TRBD1. After removal of 0 bases from V and 6 bases from J, the junction contained 5 bases not matched to a gene. CDR1 is SGHRS, CDR2 YFSETQ, per germline. CDR3 length: 15 amino acids. CDR3: CASSLAATGYEKLFF. The CDR3 nucleotides are TGCGCCAGCAGCTTGGCTGCGACAGGGTATGAAAAACTGTTTTTT.

This clonotype was counted at least ten times. V usage is TRBV10-3 and J usage is TRBJ2-7; tentatively, D is TRBD2 (6 bases). V was clipped by 3 bases and J by 2 bases, with 14 bases between them. CDR3 size: 15 residues. Germline V CDR1 and CDR2: ENHRY, SYGVKD. This chain's CDR3 is CAISDTGTSTYEQYF. DNA of the CDR3: TGTGCCATCAGTGACACCGGGACTTCCACCTACGAGCAGTACTTC.

A remark on this clonotype: A far bigger clonotype differs at one base, so this is likely a read error. The CDR3 end shows no conserved phenylalanine or tryptophan, and so a read error is likely. J is TRBJ2-1 and V is TRBV7-2; D may be TRBD2 (5 bases). Trimming pared 5 bases from V and 4 bases from J, leaving 18 bases between. Germline V gene sequence: CDR1 SGHTA, CDR2 FQGNSA. The length of the CDR3 is 16 residues. CDR3 coding DNA: TGTGCCAGCAGCCGAAGGACTGTCCCAGCTTACAATGAGCAGTTCCTC. This translates into CASSRRTVPAYNEQFL.

This clonotype was recorded a few times. The V gene is TRBV27, the J gene TRBJ1-2, with 7 nucleotides matching TRBD1. Germline-derived CDR1 and CDR2 are MNHEY and SMNVEV (reference sequence). Trimming removed 5 bases from V and 4 bases from J; junction bases left unmatched: 13. This CDR3 contains 16 residues. The CDR3 loop is CASSPSQGTRTYGYTF. CDR3 nucleotide sequence: TGTGCCAGCAGTCCTTCACAGGGGACTCGGACCTATGGCTACACCTTC.

This clonotype was detected ten times or more. The rearrangement links TRBV10-3 to TRBJ1-2; 7 bases match TRBD1. This CDR3 spans 13 amino acids. Germline-derived CDR1 and CDR2 are ENHRY and SYGVKD. V dropped 6 bases and J dropped 5; count of bases not matched to a gene: 6. The CDR3 loop reads CAIRTGQSYGYTF. For the CDR3, the DNA is TGTGCCATCAGGACGGGACAGTCATATGGCTACACCTTC.

This clonotype was counted many times. The chain links TRBV12-3 or TRBV12-4 to TRBJ1-2; D unclear. This CDR3 comprises 15 residues. The ends were cut back, 6 bases at V and 2 bases at J, with 16 bases in the middle. The CDR3 region has the DNA TGTGCCAGCAGCCAGAAGGGCCGGACGAACTATGGCTACACCTTC. Protein product: CASSQKGRTNYGYTF.

Ten or more counts support this clonotype. The CDR3 DNA follows: TGTGCCAGTAACACCCCGTGGCCGAACACTGAAGCTTTCTTT. The encoded protein is CASNTPWPNTEAFF. The V gene is TRBV19, the J gene TRBJ1-1; D is unclear. This CDR3 region has 14 residues. Germline loops: CDR1 LNHDA, CDR2 SQIVND (reference sequence). Trimming took off 7 bases at V and 1 base at J, with 13 bases between the two ends.

This clonotype was recorded many times. The chain links TRBV6-2 or TRBV6-3 to TRBJ2-7, with 7 bases identical to TRBD2. CDR1 and CDR2 from the germline V gene are MNHEY and SVGEGT. This CDR3 region has 13 residues. V trimming: 6 bases; J trimming: 5 bases; junction bases outside the gene matches: 7. The CDR3 sequence: CASSPWRENEQYF. Here the CDR3 DNA reads TGTGCCAGCAGCCCCTGGCGGGAGAACGAGCAGTACTTC.

In this sample, this clonotype turned up many times. V is TRBV28 and J is TRBJ2-7; D unclear. Per germline, CDR1 MDHEN and CDR2 SYDVKM. The V end lost 6 bases, the J end lost 3 bases, and 9 bases lay between the germline ends. CDR3 length equals 12 residues. For the CDR3, the DNA is TGTGCCAGCAGCCCAGGCGACTACGAGCAGTACTTC. This sequence encodes CASSPGDYEQYF. The whole variable domain, filled in from reference TRBV28 and TRBJ2-7, reads DVKVTQSSRYLVKRTGEKVFLECVQDMDHENMFWYRQDPGLGLRLIYFSYDVKMKEKGDIPEGYSVSREKKERFSLILESASTNQTSMYLCASSPGDYEQYFGPGTRLTVT.

Comment on this clonotype: Given a much more abundant clone one base away, this may be a read error. V gene TRBV6-5 combines with J gene TRBJ1-4, with D unresolved. The germline V gene encodes CDR1 MNHEY and CDR2 SVGAGI. This CDR3 contains 17 residues. Trimming took 0 bases from V and 4 from J, leaving 15 bases between them. CDR3 sequence reads: CASSYSDFWSHNEKLFF. CDR3 DNA: TGTGCCAGCAGTTACTCGGACTTTTGGAGTCATAATGAAAAACTGTTTTTT.

This chain links TRBV19 with TRBJ2-1; 8 nucleotides align to TRBD1. Germline loops: CDR1 LNHDA, CDR2 SQIVND (reference sequence). The V and J ends lost 10 bases and 9 bases, in that order; junction bases with no gene match: 11. The CDR3 loop spans 13 amino acids. The CDR3 DNA sequence: TGTGCCACCTTGGACAGGGTCGGAATTGAGCAGTTCTTC. It encodes CATLDRVGIEQFF.

This clonotype was counted only a few times. A junction end diverges from the germline sequence, so it may reflect a read error. The V call is TRBV10-3, the J call TRBJ1-1; no definite D call. Germline CDR1 is ENHRY and CDR2 is SYGVKD. CDR3 length equals 14 residues. The CDR3 protein is CAISEGRDRDEASF. In DNA, the CDR3 is TGTGCCATCAGTGAGGGGCGTGACCGGGATGAAGCTTCCTTT.

Concerning this clonotype: A read error likely explains this, since a far larger clone differs by one base. The gene calls are TRBV11-2 and TRBJ2-5; 9 positions match TRBD1. CDR3 length equals 15 residues. From germline, CDR1 is SGHAT and CDR2 FQNNGV. The CDR3 DNA reads as TGTGCCAGCAGCTCAAACAGGGGGCGCTTAGGCGAGAAGTTCTTC. Translated, it gives CASSSNRGRLGEKFF.

This clonotype was detected once. The rearrangement links TRBV6-1 to TRBJ1-2; D remains ambiguous. Germline V gene sequence: CDR1 MNHNS, CDR2 SASEGT. CDR3 length: 18 amino acids. V dropped 7 bases and J dropped 2 bases, with 26 bases sitting between them. As DNA, the CDR3 is TGTGCCAGCACGATATCCGACTCGACCGGGCAGATCAACTATGGCTACACCTTC. Translated: CASTISDSTGQINYGYTF.

This clonotype was counted at least ten times. The chain couples TRBV3-1 to TRBJ2-2; 8 bases fit TRBD1. V gave up 4 bases and J gave up 0 bases; unmatched junction bases: 4. This CDR3 comprises 16 residues. The germline V gene has CDR1 LGHDT and CDR2 YNNKEL (reference sequence). The CDR3 sequence: CASSPDRAANTGELFF. In nucleotides, the CDR3 is TGTGCCAGCAGCCCGGACAGGGCTGCGAACACCGGGGAGCTGTTTTTT.

This clonotype has a count of ten or more. V is TRBV11-2 and J is TRBJ2-1, with 7 bases aligning to TRBD1. Germline assignment: CDR1 SGHAT and CDR2 FQNNGV. The CDR3 has 16 residues. Losses at the gene ends were 5 bases for V and 0 bases for J; bases not matched to a gene: 7. For the CDR3, the DNA is TGTGCCAGCAGCCACCTGACAGGGAGCTCCTACAATGAGCAGTTCTTC. Amino acid sequence: CASSHLTGSSYNEQFF.